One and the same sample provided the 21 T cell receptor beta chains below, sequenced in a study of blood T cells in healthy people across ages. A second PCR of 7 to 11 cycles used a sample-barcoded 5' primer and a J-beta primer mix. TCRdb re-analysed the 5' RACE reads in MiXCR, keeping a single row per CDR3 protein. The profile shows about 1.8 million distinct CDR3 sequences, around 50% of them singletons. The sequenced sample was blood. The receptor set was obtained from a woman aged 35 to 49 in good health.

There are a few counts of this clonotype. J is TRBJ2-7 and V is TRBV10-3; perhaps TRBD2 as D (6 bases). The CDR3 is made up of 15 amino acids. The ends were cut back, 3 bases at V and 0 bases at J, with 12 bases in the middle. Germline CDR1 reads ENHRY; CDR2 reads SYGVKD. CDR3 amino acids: CAISDRTIISYEQYF. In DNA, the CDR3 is TGTGCCATCAGTGATCGGACTATCATCTCCTACGAGCAGTACTTC.

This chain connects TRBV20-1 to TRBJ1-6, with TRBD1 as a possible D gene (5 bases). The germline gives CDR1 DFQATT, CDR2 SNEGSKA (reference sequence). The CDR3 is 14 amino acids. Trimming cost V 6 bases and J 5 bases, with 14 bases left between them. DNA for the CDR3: TGCAGTGCGCCGGGCAGGGAGAATAATTCACCCCTCCACTTT. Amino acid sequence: CSAPGRENNSPLHF.

The CDR3, as DNA: TGTGCCATCAGTGAGTCGATGGCAGGAAAAGAGACCCAGTACTTC. The encoded protein is CAISESMAGKETQYF. V and J are TRBV10-3 and TRBJ2-5; D gene unclear. CDR1 ENHRY and CDR2 SYGVKD come from the germline V gene. The ends were cut back, 0 bases at V and 3 bases at J, with 11 bases in the middle. This CDR3 spans 15 amino acids.

CDR3 nucleotide sequence: TGTGCCAGCAGCCAATCCTCGGGGCTAGCGGGGGGATACCAAGAGACCCAGTACTTC. This encodes CASSQSSGLAGGYQETQYF. The chain uses TRBV7-2 and TRBJ2-5; 11 nucleotides align to TRBD2. From germline, CDR1 is SGHTA and CDR2 FQGNSA. The junction had 14 bases not matched to a gene; V was cut back by 5 bases and J by 0 bases. The CDR3 is 19 amino acids.

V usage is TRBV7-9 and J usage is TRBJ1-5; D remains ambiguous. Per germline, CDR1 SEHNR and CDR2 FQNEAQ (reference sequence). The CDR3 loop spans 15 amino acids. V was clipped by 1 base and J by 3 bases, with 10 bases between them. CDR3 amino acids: CASSLGGQFNQPQHF. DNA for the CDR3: TGTGCCAGCAGCTTAGGAGGGCAGTTCAATCAGCCCCAGCATTTT. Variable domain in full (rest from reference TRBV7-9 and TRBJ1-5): DTGVSQNPRHKITKRGQNVTFRCDPISEHNRLYWYRQTLGQGPEFLTYFQNEAQLEKSRLLSDRFSAERPKGSFSTLEIQRTEQGDSAMYLCASSLGGQFNQPQHFGDGTRLSIL.

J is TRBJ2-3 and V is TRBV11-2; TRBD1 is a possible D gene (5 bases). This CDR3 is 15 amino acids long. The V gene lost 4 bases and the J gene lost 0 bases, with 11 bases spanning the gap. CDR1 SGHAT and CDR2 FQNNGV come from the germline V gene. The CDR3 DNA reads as TGTGCCAGCAGCTCCATGGACACCAGCACAGATACGCAGTATTTT. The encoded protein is CASSSMDTSTDTQYF.

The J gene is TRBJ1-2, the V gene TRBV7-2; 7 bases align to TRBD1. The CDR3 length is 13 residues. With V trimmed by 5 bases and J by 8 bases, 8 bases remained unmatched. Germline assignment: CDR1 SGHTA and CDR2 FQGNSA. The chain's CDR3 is CASSAGQFLGYTF. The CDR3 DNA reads TGTGCCAGCAGCGCGGGACAGTTTTTGGGCTACACCTTC.

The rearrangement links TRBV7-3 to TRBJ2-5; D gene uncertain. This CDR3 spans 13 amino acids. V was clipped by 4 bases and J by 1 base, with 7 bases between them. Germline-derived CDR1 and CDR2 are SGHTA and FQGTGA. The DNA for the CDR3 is TGTGCCAGCAGCTCAGTCTTCCAAGAGACCCAGTACTTC. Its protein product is CASSSVFQETQYF.

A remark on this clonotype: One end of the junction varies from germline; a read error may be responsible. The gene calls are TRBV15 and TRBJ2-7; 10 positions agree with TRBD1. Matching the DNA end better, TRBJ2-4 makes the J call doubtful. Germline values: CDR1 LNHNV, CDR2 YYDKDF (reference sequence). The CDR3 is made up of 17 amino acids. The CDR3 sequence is CATSRMDRGRAENIQYF. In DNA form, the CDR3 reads TGTGCCACCAGCAGGATGGACAGGGGGAGAGCCGAAAACATTCAGTACTTC.

The CDR3, as DNA: TGTGCCAGCTCACCAAACCGCGCCGATGAGCAGTTCTTC. Translating it yields CASSPNRADEQFF. This chain joins TRBV18 and TRBJ2-1, with no clear D. The germline gives CDR1 KGHSH, CDR2 LQKENI. CDR3 length: 13 residues. The V and J ends lost 2 bases and 8 bases respectively, with 10 bases between them.

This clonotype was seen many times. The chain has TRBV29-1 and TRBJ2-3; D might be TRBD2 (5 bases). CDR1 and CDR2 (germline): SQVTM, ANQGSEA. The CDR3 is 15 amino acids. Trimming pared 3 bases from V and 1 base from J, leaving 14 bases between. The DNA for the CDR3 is TGCAGCGTTGACATCCGCAGCGGCGGCACAGATACGCAGTATTTT. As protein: CSVDIRSGGTDTQYF.

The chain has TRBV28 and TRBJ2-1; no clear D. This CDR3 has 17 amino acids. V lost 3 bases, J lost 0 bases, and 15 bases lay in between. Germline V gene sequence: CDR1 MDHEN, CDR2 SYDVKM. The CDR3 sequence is CASSLGSGQLSYNEQFF. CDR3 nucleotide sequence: TGTGCCAGCAGTTTGGGGTCGGGCCAGCTCTCCTACAATGAGCAGTTCTTC.

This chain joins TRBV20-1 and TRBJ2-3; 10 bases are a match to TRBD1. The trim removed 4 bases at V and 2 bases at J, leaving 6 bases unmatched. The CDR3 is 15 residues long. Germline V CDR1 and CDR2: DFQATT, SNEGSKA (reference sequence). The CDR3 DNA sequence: TGCAGTGCTAAGGACAGGGGGATCTTCACAGATACGCAGTATTTT. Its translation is CSAKDRGIFTDTQYF.

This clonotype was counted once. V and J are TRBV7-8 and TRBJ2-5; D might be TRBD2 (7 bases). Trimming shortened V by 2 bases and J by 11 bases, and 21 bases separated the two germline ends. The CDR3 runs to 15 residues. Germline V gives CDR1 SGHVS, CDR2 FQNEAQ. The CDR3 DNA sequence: TGTGCCAGCAGCTTAAGTACCGGGGGGCGCTTGGAGCAGTACTTC. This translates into CASSLSTGGRLEQYF.

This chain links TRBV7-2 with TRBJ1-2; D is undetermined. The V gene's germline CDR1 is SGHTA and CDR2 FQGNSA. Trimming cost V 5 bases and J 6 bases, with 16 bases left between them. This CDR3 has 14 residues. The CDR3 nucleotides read TGTGCCAGCAGCGTAAGCCAGACCCCGCATGGCTACACCTTC. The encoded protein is CASSVSQTPHGYTF.

The CDR3 protein is CSASEAGGTYNEQFF. CDR3 bases: TGCAGTGCTAGTGAGGCGGGGGGGACATACAATGAGCAGTTCTTC. This chain links TRBV20-1 with TRBJ2-1, with TRBD2 identical over 9 bases. The CDR3 is 15 amino acids. V gave up 3 bases and J gave up 4 bases; unmatched junction bases: 7. Germline V gives CDR1 DFQATT, CDR2 SNEGSKA (reference sequence).

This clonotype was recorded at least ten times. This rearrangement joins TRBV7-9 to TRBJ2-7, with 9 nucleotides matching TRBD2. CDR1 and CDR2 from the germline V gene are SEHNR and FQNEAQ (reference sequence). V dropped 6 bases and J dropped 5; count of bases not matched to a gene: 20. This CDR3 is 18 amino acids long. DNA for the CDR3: TGTGCCAGCAGGTCCACCATGGGCGCGGGGGGGCATGGGAACGAGCAGTACTTC. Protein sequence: CASRSTMGAGGHGNEQYF.

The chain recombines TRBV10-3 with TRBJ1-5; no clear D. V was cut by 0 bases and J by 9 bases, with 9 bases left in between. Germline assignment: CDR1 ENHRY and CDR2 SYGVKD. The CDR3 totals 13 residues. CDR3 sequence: CAISESWEVPQHF. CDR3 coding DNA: TGTGCCATCAGTGAGTCTTGGGAGGTGCCCCAGCATTTT.

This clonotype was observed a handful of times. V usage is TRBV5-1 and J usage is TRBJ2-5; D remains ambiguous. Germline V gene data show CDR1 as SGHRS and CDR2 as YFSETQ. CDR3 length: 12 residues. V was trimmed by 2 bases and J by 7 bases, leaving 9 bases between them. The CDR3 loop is CASSFEDRTQYF. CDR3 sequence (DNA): TGCGCCAGCAGCTTCGAAGATCGGACCCAGTACTTC.

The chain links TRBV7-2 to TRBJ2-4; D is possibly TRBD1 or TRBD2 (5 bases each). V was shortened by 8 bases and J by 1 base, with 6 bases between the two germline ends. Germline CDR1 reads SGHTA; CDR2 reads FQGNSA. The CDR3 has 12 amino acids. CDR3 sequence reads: CASEGAKNIQYF. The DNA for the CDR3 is TGTGCCAGCGAGGGGGCCAAAAACATTCAGTACTTC.

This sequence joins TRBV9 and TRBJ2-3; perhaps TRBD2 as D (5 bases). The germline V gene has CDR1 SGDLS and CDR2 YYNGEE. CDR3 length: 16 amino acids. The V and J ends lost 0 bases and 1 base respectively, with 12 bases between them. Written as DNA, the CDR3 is TGTGCCAGCAGCGTAGCGGCGGGCCAGGGCACAGATACGCAGTATTTT. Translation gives CASSVAAGQGTDTQYF.